A single sample gave rise to the 25 T cell receptor beta chains below, sequenced in a study of beta chain features in type 1 diabetes. All of the isolated RNA was reverse transcribed, so expressed TCRB transcripts were sequenced. Measured with immunoSEQ multiplex PCR; TCRdb has only the in-frame clones, and not every one. The data show about 190,000 clones, around 7.8% seen once. Study outcomes and limitations: Type 1 diabetes patients showed a moderate but significant shortening of TCRB CDR3s in all four CD4+ subsets.

These receptors are not linked to any known antigen. Sequencing used central memory CD4+ T cells from blood. The receptors were sampled from a woman aged 40 to 50 with type 1 diabetes.

This clone was observed a handful of times. The identical CDR3 is also encoded by other nucleotide sequences in the sample. The chain couples TRBV19 to TRBJ1-2, with TRBD1 matching 7 bases. V lost 3 bases and J lost 0; bases outside the gene matches: 4. Germline V lookup: CDR1 LNHDA, CDR2 SQIVND (reference sequence). The CDR3 length is 15 residues. The CDR3 protein is CASSIGTVANYGYTF. CDR3 DNA sequence: TGTGCCAGTAGTATCGGGACAGTTGCTAACTATGGCTACACCTTC.

This clone was found a few times. The chain recombines TRBV5-1 with TRBJ1-1, with D possibly TRBD1 on 5 matching bases. The germline gives CDR1 SGHRS, CDR2 YFSETQ. Trimming shortened V by 0 bases and J by 4 bases, and 19 bases separated the two germline ends. The CDR3 is 17 amino acids. In DNA, the CDR3 is TGCGCCAGCAGCTTGGGCCGGGTGGGGCTTGGGGCCACTGAAGCTTTCTTT. Its translation is CASSLGRVGLGATEAFF.

This chain connects TRBV5-1 to TRBJ1-1, with D maybe TRBD1 (5 bases). There are 14 residues in the CDR3. CDR1 SGHRS and CDR2 YFSETQ come from the germline V gene. V was shortened by 4 bases and J by 1 base, with 11 bases between the two germline ends. For the CDR3, the DNA is TGCGCCAGCAGCAAAACAGGACAGAACACTGAAGCTTTCTTT. Its protein product is CASSKTGQNTEAFF.

The sample holds a few counts of this clone. CDR3 DNA: TGCGCCAGCAGCTGGGGACTAGCGGAAGAGACCCAGTACTTC. It yields the protein CASSWGLAEETQYF. V gene TRBV5-1 combines with J gene TRBJ2-5; the match to TRBD2 covers 11 bases. V was pared by 3 bases and J by 3 bases, with 1 base of the junction left unmatched. The CDR3 contains 14 residues. CDR1 and CDR2 from the germline V gene are SGHRS and YFSETQ. Together with reference TRBV5-1 and TRBJ2-5, the CDR3 gives the full variable domain: KAGVTQTPRYLIKTRGQQVTLSCSPISGHRSVSWYQQTPGQGLQFLFEYFSETQRNKGNFPGRFSGRQFSNSRSEMNVSTLELGDSALYLCASSWGLAEETQYFGPGTRLLVL.

J is TRBJ2-7 and V is TRBV19, with a tentative D call TRBD2 (6 bases). With 3 bases removed from V and 2 bases from J, the gap between germline ends came to 11 bases. This CDR3 spans 14 amino acids. Germline lookup yields CDR1 LNHDA and CDR2 SQIVND (reference sequence). CDR3 sequence (DNA): TGTGCCAGTAGTATTTCTAGCGCAACCTACGAGCAGTACTTC. It is translated as CASSISSATYEQYF.

In this sample, this clone turned up many times. The V and J genes are TRBV7-9 and TRBJ2-7; D gene unclear. This CDR3 has 13 amino acids. Looked up from germline, CDR1 is SEHNR and CDR2 is FQNEAQ (reference sequence). V lost 1 base to trimming and J lost 7 bases, with 11 bases between them. The CDR3 spells CASSLGSPREQYF. The CDR3 nucleotides read TGTGCCAGCAGCTTAGGTTCCCCTAGGGAGCAGTACTTC.

The V call is TRBV25-1, the J call TRBJ1-1, with D uncertain. This CDR3 has 13 residues. Germline assignment: CDR1 MGHDK and CDR2 SYGVNS. The V and J ends lost 5 bases and 1 base respectively, with 8 bases between them. CDR3 in amino acids: CASSRRENTEAFF. The CDR3 nucleotides read TGTGCCAGCAGTCGTCGGGAGAACACTGAAGCTTTCTTT.

V usage is TRBV4-3 and J usage is TRBJ1-2; 7 bases align to TRBD1. V was pared by 0 bases and J by 3 bases, with 13 bases of the junction left unmatched. Germline CDR1 is LGHNA and CDR2 is YSLEER. The CDR3 length is 18 residues. The CDR3 reads CASSQEHTKGARDYGYTF. As DNA, the CDR3 is TGCGCCAGCAGCCAAGAACACACTAAGGGGGCGAGGGACTATGGCTACACCTTC.

This clone has more than one count but fewer than ten. The chain links TRBV7-2 to TRBJ1-3, with unresolved D. V lost 7 bases to trimming and J lost 4 bases, with 20 bases between them. Germline values: CDR1 SGHTA, CDR2 FQGNSA. The CDR3 has 16 amino acids. In DNA form, the CDR3 reads TGTGCCAGCACCAAACGTTGGGAGGCGGGCGGAAACACCATATATTTT. It translates to CASTKRWEAGGNTIYF.

This clone was seen only a few times. V gene TRBV29-1 combines with J gene TRBJ2-3; tentatively, D is TRBD1 (5 bases). In germline, CDR1 is SQVTM, CDR2 ANQGSEA. This CDR3 comprises 12 residues. V gave up 6 bases and J gave up 10 bases, with 17 bases separating them. This chain's CDR3 is CSVHLQVQAQYF. The CDR3, as DNA: TGCAGCGTACACTTACAGGTACAGGCGCAGTATTTT.

V gene TRBV6-5 combines with J gene TRBJ2-7; D is possibly TRBD2 (5 bases). The CDR3 length is 15 residues. From germline, CDR1 is MNHEY and CDR2 SVGAGI. The V end was cut by 7 bases, the J end by 3 bases, with 19 bases between. This chain's CDR3 is CASTRPGLSDYEQYF. As DNA, the CDR3 is TGTGCCAGCACCCGCCCAGGACTCTCTGACTACGAGCAGTACTTC.

The CDR3 sequence: CASSEARGSLAKNIQYF. Written as DNA, the CDR3 is TGTGCCAGCAGTGAAGCGCGGGGTAGCTTAGCCAAAAACATTCAGTACTTC. The chain has TRBV2 and TRBJ2-4, with D tentatively TRBD2 (6 bases). Germline CDR1 is SNHLY and CDR2 is FYNNEI. This CDR3 has 17 amino acids. V was trimmed by 0 bases and J by 0 bases, leaving 12 bases between them.

This clone was found a few times. This rearrangement joins TRBV7-9 to TRBJ2-5; 12 nucleotides match TRBD2. From germline, CDR1 is SEHNR and CDR2 FQNEAQ (reference sequence). This CDR3 has 16 residues. Losses at the gene ends were 5 bases for V and 1 base for J; bases not matched to a gene: 5. The CDR3 spells CASSQMGLAGQETQYF. In nucleotides, the CDR3 is TGTGCCAGCAGCCAGATGGGACTAGCGGGCCAAGAGACCCAGTACTTC.

This clone appeared a few times. Relative to the germline gene, one junction end is altered; a read error may explain this. This sequence joins TRBV30 and TRBJ1-1; 9 bases are a match to TRBD1. The CDR3 extends over 14 amino acids. Per germline, CDR1 GTSNPN and CDR2 SVGIG (reference sequence). The CDR3 sequence is CAWSPTGGIISGSF. The DNA for the CDR3 is TGTGCCTGGAGCCCCACAGGGGGCATTATCTCCGGATCCTTT.

The table lists this clone with a few counts. The chain couples TRBV12-1 to TRBJ2-7; the D segment call TRBD1 is taken from the table without a DNA check. TRBV12-1 is a pseudogene segment. The CDR3 has 13 amino acids. The CDR3: CASSSTGYHEQYF. The CDR3 coding sequence is TGTGCCAGCAGCTCGACAGGGTACCACGAGCAGTACTTC.

The CDR3 sequence: CASSLARDTEAFF. The CDR3 DNA sequence: TGTGCCAGCAGTTTGGCCCGGGACACTGAAGCTTTCTTT. The rearrangement joins TRBV27 to TRBJ1-1; no definite D call. Germline V gene data show CDR1 as MNHEY and CDR2 as SMNVEV (reference sequence). The V and J ends lost 3 bases and 3 bases respectively, with 8 bases between them. The CDR3 consists of 13 residues.

The chain joins TRBV5-6 to TRBJ1-1; D gene unclear. The V gene's germline CDR1 is SGHDT and CDR2 YYEEEE. Trimming removed 1 base at V and 3 bases at J, with 10 bases between. The CDR3 loop spans 14 amino acids. The CDR3 sequence: CASSLTPHDTEAFF. The CDR3 region has the DNA TGTGCCAGCAGCTTGACACCTCATGACACTGAAGCTTTCTTT.

The chain combines TRBV6-5 with TRBJ2-5; a possible D gene is TRBD2 (5 bases). Germline lookup yields CDR1 MNHEY and CDR2 SVGAGI. This CDR3 comprises 12 residues. V lost 8 bases and J 4 bases, leaving 11 bases between the germline ends. The CDR3 DNA sequence: TGTGCCAGCCGGACCGGAGGAGAGACCCAGTACTTC. Translation gives CASRTGGETQYF.

A few counts support this clone. The rearrangement uses TRBV2 and TRBJ2-1, with 9 bases matching TRBD2. This CDR3 is 14 amino acids long. Germline CDR1 and CDR2: SNHLY and FYNNEI. V dropped 8 bases and J dropped 4; count of bases not matched to a gene: 6. This chain's CDR3 is CASRGGLAYNEQFF. CDR3 bases: TGTGCCAGCCGGGGGGGACTAGCTTACAATGAGCAGTTCTTC.

CDR3 region: CATSRDFTGTGELFF. The CDR3 DNA reads as TGTGCCACCAGCAGAGATTTCACAGGCACCGGGGAGCTGTTTTTT. The chain uses TRBV15 and TRBJ2-2, with D possibly being TRBD1 (5 bases). With 0 bases removed from V and 4 bases from J, the gap between germline ends came to 9 bases. The CDR3 consists of 15 residues. Germline V gene sequence: CDR1 LNHNV, CDR2 YYDKDF (reference sequence).

The table lists this clone with many counts. The chain combines TRBV7-9 with TRBJ2-7; 7 positions agree with TRBD1. In germline, CDR1 is SEHNR, CDR2 FQNEAQ (reference sequence). The junction had 6 bases not matched to a gene; V was cut back by 5 bases and J by 2 bases. The CDR3 loop spans 14 amino acids. The chain's CDR3 is CASSVDRAPYEQYF. CDR3 coding DNA: TGTGCCAGCAGCGTCGACAGGGCCCCCTACGAGCAGTACTTC.

This chain joins TRBV9 and TRBJ2-1; a possible D gene is TRBD2 (5 bases). In germline, CDR1 is SGDLS, CDR2 YYNGEE. The CDR3 extends over 14 amino acids. The V gene lost 0 bases and the J gene lost 10 bases, with 14 bases spanning the gap. The CDR3 DNA reads TGTGCCAGCAGCGTAGTGAGCGGCCGCGGGGAGCAGTTCTTC. Encoded protein: CASSVVSGRGEQFF.

This sequence joins TRBV28 and TRBJ2-7, with 14 bases aligning to TRBD2. Germline values: CDR1 MDHEN, CDR2 SYDVKM. The CDR3 contains 16 residues. The junction had 4 bases not matched to a gene; V was cut back by 0 bases and J by 6 bases. Written as DNA, the CDR3 is TGTGCCAGCAGTTTATGGGCAGGACTAGCGGGGGGCGAGCAGTACTTC. It translates to CASSLWAGLAGGEQYF.

In this sample, this clone turned up a few times. The chain is built from TRBV6-6 and TRBJ2-7; 11 bases line up with TRBD1. This CDR3 region has 15 residues. CDR1 is MNHNY and CDR2 is SVGAGI in the germline V gene (reference sequence). The V segment lost 6 bases and the J segment 2 bases; nucleotides outside the gene matches: 6. The CDR3 region has the DNA TGTGCCAGCAGACTGGGGACAGGGGGGACCTACGAGCAGTACTTC. Encoded protein: CASRLGTGGTYEQYF.

The chain joins TRBV4-1 to TRBJ2-2, with 8 nucleotides matching TRBD1. V lost 3 bases and J lost 6; bases outside the gene matches: 9. The germline V gene has CDR1 MGHRA and CDR2 YSYEKL. This CDR3 has 16 amino acids. CDR3 nucleotide sequence: TGCGCCAGCAGCCACCTCGCCGGACAGGGATCCGGGGAGCTGTTTTTT. Translation: CASSHLAGQGSGELFF.